Listed below are T cell receptor beta chains from one sample, sequenced in a study of OX40 agonist ivuxolimab in advanced cancers. Using immunoSEQ multiplex PCR, the repertoire was profiled, and TCRdb retains in-frame clones only, with some absent. The top ten clones hold 30% to 35% of a sample with about 22,000 clones, about 86% of them seen once. This material consisted of CD4+ or CD8+ T cells sorted from blood, taken in a trial of the OX40 agonist ivuxolimab. The origin of the receptors is an adult with an advanced solid tumor such as melanoma, head and neck, liver or kidney cancer. CDR3s include the opening cysteine and the closing phenylalanine or tryptophan. D genes are given only for firm matches. Part of the rows lack a size; the others show once, few, many or a class for expanded clones.

clone_size: few
v_call: TRBV6-4
d_call: .
cdr3_length: 16
j_call: TRBJ2-1
cdr3_nt: TGTGCCAGCAGTGATACATCAGCGGGTGACTACAATGAGCAGTTCTTC
cdr3_aa: CASSDTSAGDYNEQFF

clone_size: .
v_call: TRBV5-6
d_call: .
cdr3_length: 15
j_call: TRBJ2-7
cdr3_nt: TGTGCCAGCAGCTTGGAGGGCTCCACCACCTACGAGCAGTACTTC
cdr3_aa: CASSLEGSTTYEQYF

clone_size: .
v_call: TRBV5-3
d_call: TRBD1
cdr3_length: 18
j_call: TRBJ2-5
cdr3_nt: TGTGCCAGAAGCCCAACGTGTGCGGACAGGGGGCGCAAAGAGACCCAGTACTTC
cdr3_aa: CARSPTCADRGRKETQYF

clone_size: .
v_call: TRBV9
d_call: .
cdr3_length: 14
j_call: TRBJ2-7
cdr3_nt: TGTGCCAGCAGCGAGGGGCTCCGGGACTACGAGCAGTACTTC
cdr3_aa: CASSEGLRDYEQYF

clone_size: .
v_call: TRBV7-9
d_call: TRBD1
cdr3_length: 14
j_call: TRBJ1-3
cdr3_nt: TGTGCCAGCAGCTCGACAGGGTCTGGAAACACCATATATTTT
cdr3_aa: CASSSTGSGNTIYF

clone_size: .
v_call: TRBV19
d_call: .
cdr3_length: 16
j_call: TRBJ2-3
cdr3_nt: TGTGCCAGTAGTCTCGGGGCTAGCGCTAGCACAGATACGCAGTATTTT
cdr3_aa: CASSLGASASTDTQYF

clone_size: .
v_call: TRBV30
d_call: .
cdr3_length: 12
j_call: TRBJ2-5
cdr3_nt: TGTGCCTGGAATTCAGTAGGGGAGACCCAGTACTTC
cdr3_aa: CAWNSVGETQYF

clone_size: .
v_call: TRBV30
d_call: .
cdr3_length: 15
j_call: TRBJ2-7
cdr3_nt: TGTGCCTGGAGTGTATGGGGGAGGAGCTCCTACGAGCAGTACTTC
cdr3_aa: CAWSVWGRSSYEQYF

clone_size: .
v_call: TRBV30
d_call: .
cdr3_length: 13
j_call: TRBJ2-2
cdr3_nt: TGTGCCTGGGCTTACGGGAACACCGGGGAGCTGTTTTTT
cdr3_aa: CAWAYGNTGELFF

clone_size: .
v_call: TRBV5-1
d_call: TRBD2
cdr3_length: 14
j_call: TRBJ2-1
cdr3_nt: TGCGCCAGCAGCTGGGGGGGAACCTACAATGAGCAGTTCTTC
cdr3_aa: CASSWGGTYNEQFF

clone_size: .
v_call: TRBV30
d_call: .
cdr3_length: 20
j_call: TRBJ2-2
cdr3_nt: TGTGCCTGGAGTGTAGCCCCCTCATCCATTCGACAGGCTTACACCGGGGAGCTGTTTTTT
cdr3_aa: CAWSVAPSSIRQAYTGELFF

clone_size: once
v_call: TRBV5-8
d_call: TRBD2
cdr3_length: 15
j_call: TRBJ2-1
cdr3_nt: TGTGCCAGCAGCCTAGGGACTAGCGGGTACAATGAGCAGTTCTTC
cdr3_aa: CASSLGTSGYNEQFF

clone_size: .
v_call: TRBV6-4
d_call: TRBD1
cdr3_length: 14
j_call: TRBJ2-3
cdr3_nt: TGTGCCAGCAGGGAGACAGGGGACACAGATACGCAGTATTTT
cdr3_aa: CASRETGDTDTQYF

clone_size: few
v_call: TRBV10-3
d_call: .
cdr3_length: 10
j_call: TRBJ1-2
cdr3_nt: TGTGCCTCTTGGCAGTCGGGCTACACCTTC
cdr3_aa: CASWQSGYTF

clone_size: .
v_call: TRBV28
d_call: TRBD1
cdr3_length: 18
j_call: TRBJ2-7
cdr3_nt: TGTGCCAGCAGTTTAGAGTGGGGCCGAGACAGGGGATCCTACGAGCAGTACTTC
cdr3_aa: CASSLEWGRDRGSYEQYF

clone_size: .
v_call: TRBV6-5
d_call: .
cdr3_length: 13
j_call: TRBJ1-2
cdr3_nt: TGTGCCAGCAGTTACGAGGGGCACTATGGCTACACCTTC
cdr3_aa: CASSYEGHYGYTF

clone_size: few
v_call: TRBV27
d_call: .
cdr3_length: 15
j_call: TRBJ2-1
cdr3_nt: TGTGCCAGCAGTTCTGACTCCTGGAGGGCAGATGAGCAGTTCTTC
cdr3_aa: CASSSDSWRADEQFF

clone_size: .
v_call: TRBV5-1
d_call: TRBD2
cdr3_length: 16
j_call: TRBJ2-7
cdr3_nt: TGCGCCAGCAGCTTGGGGACTAGCGGGAGTCCCAGGGAGCAGTACTTC
cdr3_aa: CASSLGTSGSPREQYF

clone_size: few
v_call: TRBV7-6
d_call: .
cdr3_length: 13
j_call: TRBJ2-3
cdr3_nt: TGTGCCAGCAGCCGCAGCCTCACAGATACGCAGTATTTT
cdr3_aa: CASSRSLTDTQYF

clone_size: .
v_call: TRBV5-1
d_call: TRBD2
cdr3_length: 16
j_call: TRBJ2-1
cdr3_nt: TGCGCCAGCACCCCTGGGTCGGCTAGCGGGAGTAGTGAGCAGTTCTTC
cdr3_aa: CASTPGSASGSSEQFF

clone_size: .
v_call: TRBV4-1
d_call: .
cdr3_length: 14
j_call: TRBJ2-5
cdr3_nt: TGCGCCAGCAGCCGGGGACTGCAGGGAGAGACCCAGTACTTC
cdr3_aa: CASSRGLQGETQYF

clone_size: .
v_call: TRBV5-1
d_call: .
cdr3_length: 15
j_call: TRBJ2-1
cdr3_nt: TGCGCCAGCAGCCTCGGGACTGGGCCATACAATGAGCAGTTCTTC
cdr3_aa: CASSLGTGPYNEQFF

clone_size: .
v_call: TRBV11-2
d_call: .
cdr3_length: 15
j_call: TRBJ2-1
cdr3_nt: TGTGCCAGCAGCTTAGTGGCTAGTCTGATCTATGAGCAGTTCTTC
cdr3_aa: CASSLVASLIYEQFF

clone_size: .
v_call: TRBV6-5
d_call: TRBD2
cdr3_length: 13
j_call: TRBJ2-1
cdr3_nt: TGTGCCAGCAGTTACTCTACCCGGGACTATCTTTTCTTC
cdr3_aa: CASSYSTRDYLFF

clone_size: once
v_call: TRBV6-5
d_call: .
cdr3_length: 14
j_call: TRBJ1-1
cdr3_nt: TGTGCCAGCAGTTCCTCCGGCGGGGGCACTGAAGCTTTCTTT
cdr3_aa: CASSSSGGGTEAFF

clone_size: medium-sized
v_call: TRBV2
d_call: .
cdr3_length: 13
j_call: TRBJ2-7
cdr3_nt: TGTGCCAGCAGTGCATACGGATCCTACGAGCAGTACTTC
cdr3_aa: CASSAYGSYEQYF

clone_size: .
v_call: TRBV6-4
d_call: TRBD2
cdr3_length: 15
j_call: TRBJ2-1
cdr3_nt: TGTGCCAGCAGCGTACTAGCGGGAGGGCTAGATGAGCAGTTCTTC
cdr3_aa: CASSVLAGGLDEQFF

clone_size: .
v_call: TRBV6-1
d_call: .
cdr3_length: 10
j_call: TRBJ2-7
cdr3_nt: TGTGCCAGCGGGGACTTCGAGCAGTACTTC
cdr3_aa: CASGDFEQYF

clone_size: .
v_call: TRBV19
d_call: .
cdr3_length: 14
j_call: TRBJ2-7
cdr3_nt: TGTGCCAGTAGTATAGGTCGCACCTCCTACGAGCAGTACTTC
cdr3_aa: CASSIGRTSYEQYF

clone_size: once
v_call: TRBV28
d_call: .
cdr3_length: 14
j_call: TRBJ2-2
cdr3_nt: TGTGCCAGCAGTTTTATGGGAAACACCGGGGAGCTGTTTTTT
cdr3_aa: CASSFMGNTGELFF

clone_size: .
v_call: TRBV11-2
d_call: .
cdr3_length: 11
j_call: TRBJ2-7
cdr3_nt: TGTGCCAGCAGTTCAGGTACAGGGCCATTCTTC
cdr3_aa: CASSSGTGPFF

clone_size: .
v_call: TRBV9
d_call: TRBD1
cdr3_length: 15
j_call: TRBJ2-7
cdr3_nt: TGTGCCAGCAGCCCGTGGGGGACAGCCACCTACGAGCAGTACTTC
cdr3_aa: CASSPWGTATYEQYF

clone_size: .
v_call: TRBV7-9
d_call: .
cdr3_length: 14
j_call: TRBJ2-7
cdr3_nt: TGTGCCAGCAGTTCACCTTTAGCGGTCTACGAGCAGTACTTC
cdr3_aa: CASSSPLAVYEQYF

clone_size: .
v_call: TRBV9
d_call: TRBD1
cdr3_length: 16
j_call: TRBJ2-7
cdr3_nt: TGTGCCAGCAGCGTGGCCGGAACAGGGGGCCTGTCCGAGCAGTACTTC
cdr3_aa: CASSVAGTGGLSEQYF

clone_size: .
v_call: TRBV11-2
d_call: TRBD2
cdr3_length: 14
j_call: TRBJ2-5
cdr3_nt: TGTGCCAGCAGCACTTTAGCGGGACAAGAGACCCAGTACTTC
cdr3_aa: CASSTLAGQETQYF

clone_size: .
v_call: TRBV6-1
d_call: .
cdr3_length: 16
j_call: TRBJ2-6
cdr3_nt: TGTGCCAGCAGTGAAAAGGAGGGTACTGGGGCCAACGTCCTGACTTTC
cdr3_aa: CASSEKEGTGANVLTF

clone_size: .
v_call: TRBV29-1
d_call: .
cdr3_length: 15
j_call: TRBJ2-5
cdr3_nt: TGCAGCGTACGGCTTAGGGTGTGGCCTCAAGAGACCCAGTACTTC
cdr3_aa: CSVRLRVWPQETQYF

clone_size: few
v_call: TRBV5-1
d_call: TRBD1
cdr3_length: 16
j_call: TRBJ2-7
cdr3_nt: TGCGCCAGCAGCTTAGTATATCACAGGGGTACTTACGAGCAGTACTTC
cdr3_aa: CASSLVYHRGTYEQYF

clone_size: .
v_call: TRBV7-8
d_call: .
cdr3_length: 13
j_call: TRBJ2-7
cdr3_nt: TGTGCCAGCAGCGATCGGGGTACCTACGAGCAGTACTTC
cdr3_aa: CASSDRGTYEQYF

clone_size: .
v_call: TRBV5-1
d_call: .
cdr3_length: 13
j_call: TRBJ1-2
cdr3_nt: TGCGCCAGCAGCCTAGGGACCGGGGACGGCTACACCTTC
cdr3_aa: CASSLGTGDGYTF

clone_size: .
v_call: TRBV5-1
d_call: TRBD1
cdr3_length: 15
j_call: TRBJ1-2
cdr3_nt: TGCGCCAGCAGCTTAGAAGACAGGGTAGACTATGGCTACACCTTC
cdr3_aa: CASSLEDRVDYGYTF